A single sample gave rise to the 2 T cell receptor beta chains below, sequenced in a study of identical twins. One entry per CDR3 protein results from TCRdb running MiXCR on the 5' RACE reads. The sample carries 500,000 to 650,000 distinct CDR3 sequences, roughly 7.1% recorded once. The same data also contributed to another study, on yellow fever vaccine responses in identical twins.

The sample consisted of PBMCs. These receptors originate from a woman under 30 in good health.

This chain connects TRBV9 to TRBJ2-7, with unresolved D. The length of the CDR3 is 15 residues. Germline V gene lookup returns CDR1 SGDLS and CDR2 YYNGEE. CDR3 bases: TGTGCCAGCAGCGCCTGGAGACGTAATTCCTGCGAGCAGTACGTC. Its translation: CASSAWRRNSCEQYV.

V is TRBV20-1 and J is TRBJ2-2, with D perhaps given as TRBD1 or TRBD2 (5 bases each). Deletions cut 2 bases from V and 1 base from J, with 14 bases between. The CDR3 runs to 16 residues. In germline, CDR1 is DFQATT, CDR2 SNEGSKA (reference sequence). The CDR3 coding sequence is TGCAGTGCTAGACCCTCCGGGGCTCAGAACACCGGGGAGCTGTTTTTT. This translates into CSARPSGAQNTGELFF.